This TCR beta chain was recovered during a study of siplizumab effects on memory and regulatory T cells. CDR3 length: 15 residues. Germline-derived CDR1 and CDR2 are MNHEY and SMNVEV (reference sequence). V was shortened by 6 bases and J by 0 bases, with 13 bases between the two germline ends. Data came from immunoSEQ multiplex PCR; TCRdb stores just in-frame clones and leaves some out. The sample consists of 110,000 or so clones, about 93% of them appearing once. The V and J genes are TRBV27 and TRBJ2-3; a weak D match, TRBD2 (6 bases). Sequences were obtained from CD4+ T cells sorted from blood. This TCR was sampled from a human donor in good health. CDR3 loop: CASSPSVSSTDTQYF. The CDR3 coding sequence is TGTGCCAGCAGCCCTAGCGTTTCTAGCACAGATACGCAGTATTTT.